Listed here are 21 T cell receptor beta chains from one sample, sequenced in a study of blood T cell repertoires in COVID-19. The repertoire was sequenced with immunoSEQ multiplex PCR; TCRdb's copy has only in-frame clones and lacks some. This table has around 250,000 clones, 80% to 90% appearing once. The sequenced sample consisted of PBMCs or T cells enriched from blood (not recorded which). The receptor source for this set is a woman aged 35 to 49 who had been exposed to COVID-19.

This rearrangement joins TRBV27 to TRBJ2-3; a possible D gene is TRBD2 (6 bases). The CDR3 runs to 11 residues. Germline V gene data show CDR1 as MNHEY and CDR2 as SMNVEV (reference sequence). Deletions cut 10 bases from V and 5 bases from J, with 10 bases between. The CDR3 loop is CATHGGDTQYF. The CDR3 DNA follows: TGTGCCACTCACGGGGGAGATACGCAGTATTTT.

This chain connects TRBV28 to TRBJ2-7; TRBD1 matches at 7 bases. The J segment lost 1 base and the V segment lost 6 bases, leaving 3 bases of the junction unmatched. Germline-derived CDR1 and CDR2 are MDHEN and SYDVKM. The CDR3 loop spans 13 amino acids. CDR3 amino acids: CASRETGSYEQYV. For the CDR3, the DNA is TGTGCCAGCAGAGAGACAGGGTCCTACGAGCAGTACGTC.

The rearrangement joins TRBV19 to TRBJ2-2; possibly TRBD1 for D (5 bases). In germline, CDR1 is LNHDA, CDR2 SQIVND (reference sequence). CDR3 length: 13 amino acids. V was trimmed by 5 bases and J by 5 bases, leaving 9 bases between them. The CDR3 coding sequence is TGTGCCAGTAGTCTCAGGGTTACCGGGGAGCTGTTTTTT. Protein: CASSLRVTGELFF. The full variable domain, with the rest looked up from reference TRBV19 and TRBJ2-2, is DGGITQSPKYLFRKEGQNVTLSCEQNLNHDAMYWYRQDPGQGLRLIYYSQIVNDFQKGDIAEGYSVSREKKESFPLTVTSAQKNPTAFYLCASSLRVTGELFFGEGSRLTVL.

This chain links TRBV10-3 with TRBJ1-1; 9 bases match TRBD1. CDR1 and CDR2 from the germline V gene are ENHRY and SYGVKD. The V segment lost 9 bases and the J segment 1 base; nucleotides outside the gene matches: 3. The CDR3 length is 13 residues. The CDR3 DNA follows: TGTGCCATAACAGGGGGCAGGAACACTGAAGCTTTCTTT. Amino acids: CAITGGRNTEAFF.

This clone appeared a single time. The rearrangement joins TRBV6-5 to TRBJ2-7; D possibly corresponds to TRBD2 (6 bases). In germline, CDR1 is MNHEY, CDR2 SVGAGI. The CDR3 spans 14 residues. V lost 7 bases and J lost 0, with 13 bases in between. The CDR3 coding sequence is TGTGCCAGCAAGGCGGGGACGTCCTCCTACGAGCAGTACTTC. Translated, it gives CASKAGTSSYEQYF.

J is TRBJ1-2 and V is TRBV6-2 or TRBV6-3; 7 bases agree with TRBD1. This CDR3 region has 15 residues. The germline V gene has CDR1 MNHEY and CDR2 SVGEGT. The J segment lost 5 bases and the V segment lost 2 bases, leaving 8 bases of the junction unmatched. The CDR3 loop reads CASSYPSGQLYGYTF. The CDR3 DNA sequence: TGTGCCAGCAGTTACCCCTCGGGACAGCTGTATGGCTACACCTTC.

The gene calls are TRBV7-6 and TRBJ1-1; TRBD1 is a possible D gene (5 bases). Germline lookup yields CDR1 SGHVS and CDR2 FNYEAQ. V was cut by 1 base and J by 0 bases, with 12 bases left in between. The CDR3 covers 16 residues. The CDR3 reads CASSLEGAGMNTEAFF. CDR3 bases: TGTGCCAGCAGCTTAGAAGGGGCAGGTATGAACACTGAAGCTTTCTTT.

The chain carries TRBV27 and TRBJ2-1, with 8 bases aligning to TRBD2. After removal of 8 bases from V and 3 bases from J, the junction contained 9 bases not matched to a gene. Germline V lookup: CDR1 MNHEY, CDR2 SMNVEV (reference sequence). This CDR3 comprises 15 residues. DNA of the CDR3: TGTGCCAGCGCCCTAGCGCGGGAGGTCTACAATGAGCAGTTCTTC. Translation: CASALAREVYNEQFF.

The V call is TRBV18, the J call TRBJ2-7; TRBD1 aligns across 12 bases. This CDR3 contains 15 residues. Germline trimming cut 3 bases from V and 2 bases from J; bases unmatched to any gene: 2. Germline values: CDR1 KGHSH, CDR2 LQKENI. In nucleotides, the CDR3 is TGTGCCAGCTCACCCGGGACAGGGGGCACCTACGAGCAGTACGTC. Its protein product is CASSPGTGGTYEQYV.

The chain joins TRBV5-4 to TRBJ1-2; no firm D call. CDR1 and CDR2 from the germline V gene are SGHNT and YYREEE (reference sequence). With 4 bases removed from V and 5 bases from J, the gap between germline ends came to 18 bases. The CDR3 is made up of 15 amino acids. Written as DNA, the CDR3 is TGTGCCAGCAGCGCGTTGGGAGGGTCCCTTTATGGCTACACCTTC. Residues: CASSALGGSLYGYTF.

The V call is TRBV19, the J call TRBJ1-5; D unresolved. CDR3 length: 13 residues. The germline V and J ends were trimmed by 11 bases and 0 bases, with 11 bases remaining between them. Germline-derived CDR1 and CDR2 are LNHDA and SQIVND (reference sequence). CDR3 coding DNA: TGTGCCGGGCTTGTGGCTAGCAATCAGCCCCAGCATTTT. It codes for CAGLVASNQPQHF.

This sequence joins TRBV20-1 and TRBJ1-3; D not certain. Trimming took 3 bases from V and 0 from J, leaving 6 bases between them. CDR3 size: 13 residues. Germline V lookup: CDR1 DFQATT, CDR2 SNEGSKA (reference sequence). The CDR3 spells CSASRDSGNTIYF. CDR3 nucleotide sequence: TGCAGTGCTAGTCGGGACTCTGGAAACACCATATATTTT.

This clone was recorded only once. The genes are TRBV28 and TRBJ2-3; 8 bases map to TRBD1. CDR3 length: 15 amino acids. Germline V gene data show CDR1 as MDHEN and CDR2 as SYDVKM. V shed 6 bases, J shed 3 bases, and the junction held 8 bases outside the gene matches. Here the CDR3 reads CASRETGGKTDTQYF. The CDR3, as DNA: TGTGCCAGCAGGGAAACAGGGGGTAAGACAGATACGCAGTATTTT. The variable domain in full, completed from reference TRBV28 and TRBJ2-3, reads DVKVTQSSRYLVKRTGEKVFLECVQDMDHENMFWYRQDPGLGLRLIYFSYDVKMKEKGDIPEGYSVSREKKERFSLILESASTNQTSMYLCASRETGGKTDTQYFGPGTRLTVL.

CDR3 sequence (DNA): TGTGCCAGTAGTATAGGTCTGGGGGCGAACTATGGCTACACCTTC. Amino acids: CASSIGLGANYGYTF. The chain combines TRBV19 with TRBJ1-2; D might be TRBD1 (6 bases). Germline V gene lookup returns CDR1 LNHDA and CDR2 SQIVND (reference sequence). This CDR3 region has 15 residues. V lost 1 base and J lost 2, with 11 bases in between.

The chain uses TRBV19 and TRBJ2-5; 10 bases line up with TRBD1. Looked up from germline, CDR1 is LNHDA and CDR2 is SQIVND (reference sequence). J was trimmed by 3 bases and V by 3 bases; bases with no gene match: 7. The length of the CDR3 is 16 residues. CDR3 protein: CASSIEGTGAKETQYF. The CDR3 region has the DNA TGTGCCAGTAGTATTGAAGGGACAGGGGCCAAAGAGACCCAGTACTTC.

The V gene is TRBV7-6, the J gene TRBJ1-3, with D unresolved. Germline V gene sequence: CDR1 SGHVS, CDR2 FNYEAQ. The CDR3 sequence is 12 residues long. Between the trimmed V and J ends, which lost 2 bases and 8 bases, there was a span of 7 bases. In nucleotides, the CDR3 is TGTGCCAGCAGCTTAAGCGGTGACACCATATATTTT. Encoded protein: CASSLSGDTIYF.

The V and J genes are TRBV6-7 and TRBJ2-7, with TRBD1 as a possible D gene (6 bases). Being an ORF, TRBV6-7 has a function that is uncertain. The CDR3 is made up of 16 amino acids. V was clipped by 2 bases and J by 3 bases, with 17 bases between them. Written as DNA, the CDR3 is TGTGCCAGCAGTTACCGTTCTAAAACAGGGAACTACGAGCAGTACGTC. It is translated as CASSYRSKTGNYEQYV.

The V and J genes are TRBV7-9 and TRBJ2-1; 13 positions match TRBD2. Per germline, CDR1 SEHNR and CDR2 FQNEAQ (reference sequence). With V trimmed by 4 bases and J by 9 bases, 9 bases remained unmatched. The length of the CDR3 is 16 residues. CDR3 sequence reads: CASSSLLAGGLIEQFF. CDR3 nucleotides: TGTGCCAGCAGCTCCTTACTAGCGGGAGGGTTGATTGAGCAGTTCTTC.

V and J are TRBV2 and TRBJ2-5, with D perhaps TRBD1 (7 bases). Germline CDR1 and CDR2: SNHLY and FYNNEI. V lost 8 bases, J lost 1 base, and 17 bases lay in between. This CDR3 contains 15 residues. The CDR3: CASRGPGGGQETQYF. CDR3 coding DNA: TGTGCCAGCCGGGGGCCAGGGGGAGGCCAAGAGACCCAGTACTTC.

The chain links TRBV14 to TRBJ1-1, with 9 nucleotides matching TRBD1. CDR3 size: 15 residues. Per the germline V gene, CDR1 is SGHDN and CDR2 is FVKESK. V dropped 4 bases and J dropped 3; count of bases not matched to a gene: 6. CDR3 residues: CASSLRQGGDTEAFF. CDR3 DNA: TGTGCCAGCAGCCTCAGACAGGGGGGTGACACTGAAGCTTTCTTT.

In this sample, this clone turned up once. V and J are TRBV28 and TRBJ1-6; D not certain. The CDR3 runs to 15 residues. Germline V gene sequence: CDR1 MDHEN, CDR2 SYDVKM. Trimming took 4 bases from V and 4 from J, leaving 11 bases between them. The CDR3 reads CASSSSSGYNSPLHF. CDR3 nucleotides: TGTGCCAGCAGTTCCTCGAGCGGATATAATTCACCCCTCCACTTT.